This entry describes one TCR beta chain. The sample belongs to a study of blood T cell repertoires in COVID-19. Study-level background: The samples span acute and convalescent COVID-19 from the United States, Italy and Spain.

Some clones are missing from TCRdb's copy, which holds only in-frame ones; the method was immunoSEQ multiplex PCR. Of about 320,000 clones in the sample, roughly 90% were seen once. Ages ranged from about 18 to 89 years, with residence in about 23 US areas. Cohort placement rested on clinical history that participants reported themselves. Sequencing was done on a sample of PBMCs or T cells enriched from blood (not recorded which). The sequence was collected from a man aged 55 to 70 who had recovered from COVID-19.

The CDR3 loop is CASRPGQTNEQFF. CDR3 coding DNA: TGTGCCAGCAGGCCGGGACAGACCAATGAGCAGTTCTTC. The V gene is TRBV25-1, the J gene TRBJ2-1; 7 nucleotides line up with TRBD1. The CDR3 covers 13 residues. Trimming cost V 6 bases and J 6 bases; bases outside gene matches: 5. CDR1 MGHDK and CDR2 SYGVNS come from the germline V gene.